The 23 T cell receptor beta chains listed next were all sequenced from one sample in a study of shared clonotypes between healthy human individuals. Method: immunoSEQ multiplex PCR; TCRdb's copy keeps in-frame clones and lacks some. The data hold approximately 720,000 clones, with approximately 79% observed a single time. Source material: memory CD4+ T cells sorted from blood. Subset indicated: CD45RA-negative fraction. These receptors were collected from a woman aged 25 to 39 in good health.

The CDR3 sequence: CASSYLEVNTEAFF. In DNA form, the CDR3 reads TGTGCCAGCAGTTACCTCGAAGTGAACACTGAAGCTTTCTTT. This sequence joins TRBV6-6 and TRBJ1-1; D unclear. V lost 2 bases and J 0 bases, leaving 7 bases between the germline ends. CDR3 length equals 14 residues. The germline gives CDR1 MNHNY, CDR2 SVGAGI (reference sequence).

This chain links TRBV2 with TRBJ2-2; 8 bases fit TRBD2. The junction had 0 bases not matched to a gene; V was cut back by 3 bases and J by 0 bases. Germline assignment: CDR1 SNHLY and CDR2 FYNNEI. The CDR3 length is 15 residues. DNA for the CDR3: TGTGCCAGCAGTGAGGGACTAGCGAACACCGGGGAGCTGTTTTTT. As protein: CASSEGLANTGELFF.

This chain uses TRBV18 with TRBJ2-7, with no clear D. Between the trimmed V and J ends, which lost 4 bases and 1 base, there was a span of 5 bases. Germline CDR1 KGHSH, CDR2 LQKENI. The CDR3 runs to 12 residues. The DNA of the CDR3 is TGTGCCAGCTCACTGCTTTCCTACGAGCAGTACTTC. This codes for CASSLLSYEQYF. The whole variable domain, remainder taken from reference TRBV18 and TRBJ2-7, is NAGVMQNPRHLVRRRGQEARLRCSPMKGHSHVYWYRQLPEEGLKFMVYLQKENIIDESGMPKERFSAEFPKEGPSILRIQQVVRGDSAAYFCASSLLSYEQYFGPGTRLTVT.

This clone was seen a handful of times. This rearrangement joins TRBV2 to TRBJ2-5; D not certain. CDR1 and CDR2 (germline): SNHLY, FYNNEI. The CDR3 runs to 13 residues. Trimming took 4 bases from V and 4 from J, leaving 10 bases between them. In DNA form, the CDR3 reads TGTGCCAGCAGTGGGTGGGGTACAGAGACCCAGTACTTC. Its protein is CASSGWGTETQYF.

The gene calls are TRBV18 and TRBJ1-2; D is undetermined. The CDR3 has 16 amino acids. V was pared by 3 bases and J by 1 base, with 15 bases between. Per the germline V gene, CDR1 is KGHSH and CDR2 is LQKENI. The CDR3 here is CASSPTPRTDNYGYTF. CDR3 in DNA: TGTGCCAGCTCACCCACACCGAGGACTGATAACTATGGCTACACCTTC.

The J gene is TRBJ2-7, the V gene TRBV7-9; the D gene is possibly TRBD2 (5 bases). The V gene's germline CDR1 is SEHNR and CDR2 FQNEAQ (reference sequence). Between the trimmed V and J ends, which lost 1 base and 5 bases, there was a span of 12 bases. CDR3 length: 14 amino acids. The CDR3 DNA sequence: TGTGCCAGCAGCTTAGGGGCGGGTTTTAACGAGCAGTACTTC. Translated: CASSLGAGFNEQYF. Variable domain in full (rest from reference TRBV7-9 and TRBJ2-7): DTGVSQNPRHKITKRGQNVTFRCDPISEHNRLYWYRQTLGQGPEFLTYFQNEAQLEKSRLLSDRFSAERPKGSFSTLEIQRTEQGDSAMYLCASSLGAGFNEQYFGPGTRLTVT.

This chain connects TRBV28 to TRBJ2-7; tentatively, D is TRBD1 (6 bases). The germline V and J ends were trimmed by 1 base and 2 bases, with 9 bases remaining between them. This CDR3 is built from 14 residues. Germline CDR1 MDHEN, CDR2 SYDVKM. CDR3 sequence reads: CASSLLQGAYEQYF. The DNA for the CDR3 is TGTGCCAGCAGTTTATTACAGGGTGCCTACGAGCAGTACTTC.

V and J are TRBV5-1 and TRBJ1-2; D is undetermined. The CDR3 loop spans 14 amino acids. Looked up from germline, CDR1 is SGHRS and CDR2 is YFSETQ. The V end was cut by 0 bases, the J end by 2 bases, with 8 bases between. Here the CDR3 DNA reads TGCGCCAGCAGCTTGGATTCGGAGAACTATGGCTACACCTTC. It yields the protein CASSLDSENYGYTF.

CDR3 sequence reads: CASSLAFGGNTGELFF. The CDR3 nucleotides are TGTGCCAGCAGCTTGGCCTTCGGGGGGAACACCGGGGAGCTGTTTTTT. V gene TRBV5-4 combines with J gene TRBJ2-2, with TRBD2 as a possible D gene (6 bases). Germline V gene lookup returns CDR1 SGHNT and CDR2 YYREEE (reference sequence). The length of the CDR3 is 16 residues. Trimming took 0 bases from V and 1 from J, leaving 10 bases between them.

The rearrangement joins TRBV30 to TRBJ1-5; the D is unclear. The germline gives CDR1 GTSNPN, CDR2 SVGIG (reference sequence). The CDR3 contains 15 residues. Trimming removed 0 bases at V and 4 bases at J, with 13 bases between. The chain's CDR3 is CAWSVGPSLNQPQHF. The CDR3 DNA reads as TGTGCCTGGAGTGTCGGACCCTCACTTAATCAGCCCCAGCATTTT.

The chain couples TRBV28 to TRBJ2-5; 13 bases are shared with TRBD2. With V trimmed by 3 bases and J by 5 bases, 6 bases remained unmatched. The CDR3 totals 16 residues. The germline gives CDR1 MDHEN, CDR2 SYDVKM. CDR3 DNA sequence: TGTGCCAGCAGTTTTACTAGCGGGAGGGCCGGGGAGACCCAGTACTTC. As protein: CASSFTSGRAGETQYF.

The chain is built from TRBV28 and TRBJ2-1; no clear D. V dropped 3 bases and J dropped 2 bases, with 8 bases sitting between them. Germline CDR1 is MDHEN and CDR2 is SYDVKM. This CDR3 is built from 14 residues. This CDR3 is CASSFVTTYNEQFF. The DNA for the CDR3 is TGTGCCAGCAGTTTCGTAACCACCTACAATGAGCAGTTCTTC.

The gene calls are TRBV9 and TRBJ1-3, with D hard to call. Per the germline V gene, CDR1 is SGDLS and CDR2 is YYNGEE. V was pared by 0 bases and J by 2 bases, with 9 bases between. The CDR3 has 15 amino acids. The CDR3 DNA reads TGTGCCAGCAGCGTAGCTGGGAATCCTGGAAACACCATATATTTT. Its translation is CASSVAGNPGNTIYF.

The rearrangement links TRBV28 to TRBJ2-7; the D gene could be TRBD1 or TRBD2 (5 bases each). With 2 bases removed from V and 4 bases from J, the gap between germline ends came to 12 bases. The CDR3 contains 14 residues. Per the germline V gene, CDR1 is MDHEN and CDR2 is SYDVKM. CDR3 sequence (DNA): TGTGCCAGCAGTTTAGGGACGGTTAATTACGAGCAGTACTTC. This translates into CASSLGTVNYEQYF.

CDR3 in DNA: TGTGCCTGGACTTGGGGGAGGGCCGCTACCGAGCAGTACTTC. Translating gives CAWTWGRAATEQYF. The V call is TRBV30, the J call TRBJ2-5; TRBD2 aligns across 7 bases. TRBJ2-7 explains the end of the DNA better; the J call may be wrong. CDR1 and CDR2 from the germline V gene are GTSNPN and SVGIG (reference sequence). The CDR3 spans 14 residues.

The chain links TRBV19 to TRBJ1-5, with D possibly matching TRBD1 (5 bases). The germline CDR1 and CDR2 sequences are LNHDA and SQIVND (reference sequence). This CDR3 has 15 amino acids. V lost 3 bases, J lost 3 bases, and 12 bases lay in between. CDR3 sequence: CASSMRQRYNQPQHF. Here the CDR3 DNA reads TGTGCCAGTAGTATGAGACAGAGGTACAATCAGCCCCAGCATTTT.

The CDR3 DNA follows: TGTGCCAGTAGAACACAGGGAGGTTTTGGAAACACCATATATTTT. Its protein is CASRTQGGFGNTIYF. J is TRBJ1-3 and V is TRBV19; D may be TRBD1 (6 bases). The CDR3 totals 15 residues. CDR1 is LNHDA, CDR2 SQIVND, per germline (reference sequence). V was shortened by 6 bases and J by 3 bases, with 15 bases between the two germline ends.

The rearrangement uses TRBV12-1 and TRBJ2-7; the table assigns TRBD2, which was not confirmed against the DNA. TRBV12-1 has pseudogene status. The CDR3 is made up of 15 amino acids. DNA for the CDR3: TGTGCCAGCAGCTTTGCGCTAGCGGGAGTAAACGAGCAGTACTTC. As protein: CASSFALAGVNEQYF.

This chain links TRBV5-1 with TRBJ1-1; D is uncertain. The V end was cut by 4 bases, the J end by 0 bases, with 7 bases between. This CDR3 is built from 13 residues. The V gene's germline CDR1 is SGHRS and CDR2 YFSETQ. The CDR3 sequence: CASSIRVNTEAFF. The CDR3 DNA is TGCGCCAGCAGCATAAGAGTGAACACTGAAGCTTTCTTT.

A note on this clone: This CDR3 is also generated by other DNA sequences in the sample. The chain is built from TRBV5-1 and TRBJ2-3; weak D call: TRBD1 (6 bases). CDR1 is SGHRS, CDR2 YFSETQ, per germline. V was pared by 0 bases and J by 6 bases, with 17 bases between. CDR3 length equals 16 residues. The CDR3 region has the DNA TGCGCCAGCAGCTTGGAGGGCAGGGGCGATGTGGATACGCAGTATTTT. This gives the protein CASSLEGRGDVDTQYF.

The J gene is TRBJ2-3, the V gene TRBV7-2; 12 bases match TRBD2. The CDR3 has 17 residues. Per germline, CDR1 SGHTA and CDR2 FQGNSA. V dropped 5 bases and J dropped 3; count of bases not matched to a gene: 9. The CDR3 DNA reads as TGTGCCAGCAGCCTTACGCTAGCGGGAGGGGGAACAGATACGCAGTATTTT. It yields the protein CASSLTLAGGGTDTQYF. The variable domain in full, completed from reference TRBV7-2 and TRBJ2-3, reads GAGVSQSPSNKVTEKGKDVELRCDPISGHTALYWYRQSLGQGLEFLIYFQGNSAPDKSGLPSDRFSAERTGGSVSTLTIQRTQQEDSAVYLCASSLTLAGGGTDTQYFGPGTRLTVL.

The CDR3 loop is CASSLTGQLTSGANVLTF. CDR3 sequence (DNA): TGCGCCAGCAGCTTAACGGGACAGTTAACCTCTGGGGCCAACGTCCTGACTTTC. The chain links TRBV5-1 to TRBJ2-6; 7 bases are a match to TRBD1. Germline-derived CDR1 and CDR2 are SGHRS and YFSETQ. The CDR3 totals 18 residues. Unmatched junction bases numbered 8, after V lost 2 bases and J lost 0 bases.

This clone was seen a handful of times. This chain uses TRBV4-1 with TRBJ2-6; D is undetermined. From germline, CDR1 is MGHRA and CDR2 YSYEKL. CDR3 length: 15 residues. The ends were cut back, 0 bases at V and 0 bases at J, with 3 bases in the middle. The CDR3 bases are TGCGCCAGCAGCCAAGAAGCCTCTGGGGCCAACGTCCTGACTTTC. Translating it yields CASSQEASGANVLTF.